This TCR beta chain was identified during a study of T cell changes during pregnancy in multiple sclerosis. The length of the CDR3 is 15 residues. The V segment lost 5 bases and the J segment 7 bases; nucleotides outside the gene matches: 8. In germline, CDR1 is SGHAT, CDR2 FQNNGV. This table comes from immunoSEQ multiplex PCR, and its TCRdb copy is limited to in-frame clones, with some not included. The sample shows about 120,000 clones, about 93% of them seen only once. The chain is built from TRBV11-2 and TRBJ1-4; 9 bases match TRBD1. This specimen consisted of peripheral blood, obtained before pregnancy. The receptor was isolated from a female donor with multiple sclerosis, enrolled in a pregnancy study. The CDR3: CASSRPTGGLEKLFF. The CDR3 DNA reads as TGTGCCAGCAGCCGTCCGACAGGGGGACTTGAAAAACTGTTTTTT.